What follows are 20 T cell receptor beta chains derived from one specimen sequenced in a study of technical replicates of blood from several donors. Method: immunoSEQ multiplex PCR; TCRdb's copy keeps in-frame clones and lacks some. Among fewer than 20,000 clones listed, approximately 80% were seen once. Sequenced: PBMCs. These receptor sequences come from a human donor in good health. Some clones in this sample may be carry-over from other donors' samples.

The rearrangement joins TRBV4-2 to TRBJ2-3; TRBD1 aligns across 9 bases. The CDR3 totals 15 residues. Germline trimming cut 3 bases from V and 6 bases from J; bases unmatched to any gene: 7. CDR1 LGHNA and CDR2 YNFKEQ come from the germline V gene. DNA of the CDR3: TGTGCCAGCAGCCAGAAACAGGGGGCACCGGATACGCAGTATTTT. Amino acid sequence: CASSQKQGAPDTQYF.

The rearrangement links TRBV30 to TRBJ2-7, with a tentative D call TRBD1 (7 bases). This CDR3 has 12 amino acids. V was cut by 4 bases and J by 7 bases, with 14 bases left in between. Per germline, CDR1 GTSNPN and CDR2 SVGIG (reference sequence). CDR3 sequence: CAWTRAGGEQYF. The CDR3 DNA is TGTGCCTGGACACGGGCAGGGGGGGAGCAGTACTTC.

This chain joins TRBV5-6 and TRBJ1-2; D is undetermined. Germline V gene sequence: CDR1 SGHDT, CDR2 YYEEEE. The V end was cut by 0 bases, the J end by 3 bases, with 15 bases between. There are 16 residues in the CDR3. CDR3 residues: CASSLVGNPGDYGYTF. The CDR3 coding sequence is TGTGCCAGCAGCTTGGTCGGGAATCCCGGGGACTATGGCTACACCTTC.

This chain links TRBV19 with TRBJ2-3; 9 nucleotides match TRBD2. The CDR3 spans 14 residues. V trimming: 5 bases; J trimming: 5 bases; junction bases outside the gene matches: 5. Germline V CDR1 and CDR2: LNHDA, SQIVND (reference sequence). The DNA for the CDR3 is TGTGCCAGTAGTGTTATGCGGGGGGGAGATACGCAGTATTTT. This gives the protein CASSVMRGGDTQYF.

The J gene is TRBJ2-7, the V gene TRBV18, with 8 bases identical to TRBD2. V lost 5 bases and J lost 6; bases outside the gene matches: 6. The CDR3 spans 13 residues. Germline loops: CDR1 KGHSH, CDR2 LQKENI. CDR3 sequence (DNA): TGTGCCAGCTCAACCCAGCGGGAGAGCGAGCAGTACTTC. Translated: CASSTQRESEQYF.

V usage is TRBV27 and J usage is TRBJ2-1; TRBD2 matches at 9 bases. V was clipped by 7 bases and J by 4 bases; unmatched bases: 5. The CDR3 loop spans 14 amino acids. Germline V CDR1 and CDR2: MNHEY, SMNVEV (reference sequence). The CDR3 DNA reads as TGTGCCAGCATGGAGCGGGGGGTATACAATGAGCAGTTCTTC. Translation: CASMERGVYNEQFF.

The chain combines TRBV10-3 with TRBJ2-7; 10 bases are a match to TRBD1. Germline lookup yields CDR1 ENHRY and CDR2 SYGVKD. The CDR3 sequence is 14 residues long. V shed 6 bases and J 2 bases; nucleotides not matched to a gene: 4. The CDR3 region is CAIRGQGQTYEQYF. The CDR3 DNA follows: TGTGCCATCAGGGGACAGGGGCAAACCTACGAGCAGTACTTC.

This rearrangement joins TRBV5-1 to TRBJ2-7; no clear D. Trimming left V 0 bases short and J 2 bases short, with 6 bases between. CDR3 size: 13 residues. Germline V gene data show CDR1 as SGHRS and CDR2 as YFSETQ. The CDR3 reads CASSLAPAYEQYF. As DNA, the CDR3 is TGCGCCAGCAGCTTGGCCCCTGCCTACGAGCAGTACTTC.

CDR3 DNA sequence: TGTGCCAGTAGTCAACACGTCCAGGGGGCAGGCGGCTACACCTTC. Protein sequence: CASSQHVQGAGGYTF. The chain carries TRBV19 and TRBJ1-2; 8 nucleotides line up with TRBD1. The CDR3 runs 15 residues. V dropped 5 bases and J dropped 8; count of bases not matched to a gene: 13. CDR1 LNHDA and CDR2 SQIVND come from the germline V gene (reference sequence).

The rearrangement links TRBV7-9 to TRBJ2-5; D is unclear. The V end was cut by 5 bases, the J end by 0 bases, with 13 bases between. CDR1 and CDR2 from the germline V gene are SEHNR and FQNEAQ (reference sequence). The CDR3 loop spans 15 amino acids. The CDR3 is CASSPPNGYQETQYF. The CDR3 DNA follows: TGTGCCAGCAGCCCCCCCAACGGGTACCAAGAGACCCAGTACTTC.

CDR3 nucleotides: TGTGCCAGCAGCCCGGGGGAGGGAAAAAAACTGTTTTTT. As protein: CASSPGEGKKLFF. The chain combines TRBV7-3 with TRBJ1-4; D might be TRBD1 (5 bases). Germline V lookup: CDR1 SGHTA, CDR2 FQGTGA. Deletions cut 5 bases from V and 9 bases from J, with 13 bases between. This CDR3 region has 13 residues.

This chain joins TRBV4-1 and TRBJ1-1; 7 bases align to TRBD1. CDR1 is MGHRA, CDR2 YSYEKL, per germline. The CDR3 is made up of 16 amino acids. V lost 4 bases to trimming and J lost 1 base; unmatched junction nucleotides: 9. The CDR3 DNA sequence: TGCGCCAGCAGCCCCGCGGATGGGGACAGGAACACTGAAGCTTTCTTT. This codes for CASSPADGDRNTEAFF.

In its sample, this clone was seen a few times. This rearrangement joins TRBV27 to TRBJ2-2, with D possibly being TRBD1 (5 bases). This CDR3 is 13 amino acids long. The V end was cut by 4 bases, the J end by 5 bases, with 8 bases between. Germline lookup yields CDR1 MNHEY and CDR2 SMNVEV (reference sequence). The CDR3 DNA sequence: TGTGCCAGCAGTTCGACAGTTACCGGGGAGCTGTTTTTT. It specifies CASSSTVTGELFF.

The CDR3 nucleotides read TGTGCCAGCAGCCCCTTAACTCCGTCCCCACAGACCGGGGAGCTGTTTTTT. It yields the protein CASSPLTPSPQTGELFF. The chain joins TRBV25-1 to TRBJ2-2; D gene unclear. The length of the CDR3 is 17 residues. Germline V gives CDR1 MGHDK, CDR2 SYGVNS. Deletions cut 6 bases from V and 5 bases from J, with 22 bases between.

The chain employs TRBV27 and TRBJ1-5; 9 bases are shared with TRBD1. Looked up from germline, CDR1 is MNHEY and CDR2 is SMNVEV (reference sequence). The CDR3 loop spans 15 amino acids. After removal of 3 bases from V and 5 bases from J, the junction contained 5 bases not matched to a gene. The CDR3 region is CASSFGGQGDQPQHF. DNA of the CDR3: TGTGCCAGCAGTTTCGGGGGACAGGGAGATCAGCCCCAGCATTTT.

The V and J genes are TRBV11-2 and TRBJ2-2; no clear D gene. CDR3 length: 14 residues. Trimming took off 6 bases at V and 1 base at J, with 9 bases between the two ends. Germline assignment: CDR1 SGHAT and CDR2 FQNNGV. The CDR3 bases are TGTGCCAGCAGTTATCAACAGAACACCGGGGAGCTGTTTTTT. Amino acids: CASSYQQNTGELFF.

The chain carries TRBV11-2 and TRBJ1-2, with D possibly being TRBD1 (6 bases). The CDR3 is made up of 15 amino acids. The V end was cut by 5 bases, the J end by 7 bases, with 20 bases between. Germline V gene lookup returns CDR1 SGHAT and CDR2 FQNNGV. For the CDR3, the DNA is TGTGCCAGCAGCCGGACAGCGCAAGCAAGGGTTGGCTACACCTTC. The encoded protein is CASSRTAQARVGYTF.

This sequence joins TRBV30 and TRBJ2-7, with D possibly being TRBD2 (6 bases). The V end lost 0 bases, the J end lost 0 bases, and 9 bases lay between the germline ends. The CDR3 sequence is 14 residues long. Per the germline V gene, CDR1 is GTSNPN and CDR2 is SVGIG (reference sequence). CDR3 nucleotides: TGTGCCTGGAGTGTTCGGGGGAGCTCCTACGAGCAGTACTTC. Amino acids: CAWSVRGSSYEQYF.

The V gene is TRBV10-3, the J gene TRBJ1-1; TRBD1 matches at 7 bases. Germline V lookup: CDR1 ENHRY, CDR2 SYGVKD. The CDR3 contains 15 residues. The V segment lost 6 bases and the J segment 0 bases; nucleotides outside the gene matches: 7. CDR3 coding DNA: TGTGCCATCAGGCCCTCCGGGACAGTGAACACTGAAGCTTTCTTT. Protein: CAIRPSGTVNTEAFF.

This clone showed up just a few times. The rearrangement joins TRBV19 to TRBJ1-1, with a weak D call TRBD1 (5 bases). Germline V gene sequence: CDR1 LNHDA, CDR2 SQIVND (reference sequence). This CDR3 is built from 15 residues. The ends were cut back, 5 bases at V and 1 base at J, with 14 bases in the middle. CDR3 in amino acids: CASSLYTGPNTEAFF. Written as DNA, the CDR3 is TGTGCCAGTAGTCTTTATACAGGACCGAACACTGAAGCTTTCTTT.